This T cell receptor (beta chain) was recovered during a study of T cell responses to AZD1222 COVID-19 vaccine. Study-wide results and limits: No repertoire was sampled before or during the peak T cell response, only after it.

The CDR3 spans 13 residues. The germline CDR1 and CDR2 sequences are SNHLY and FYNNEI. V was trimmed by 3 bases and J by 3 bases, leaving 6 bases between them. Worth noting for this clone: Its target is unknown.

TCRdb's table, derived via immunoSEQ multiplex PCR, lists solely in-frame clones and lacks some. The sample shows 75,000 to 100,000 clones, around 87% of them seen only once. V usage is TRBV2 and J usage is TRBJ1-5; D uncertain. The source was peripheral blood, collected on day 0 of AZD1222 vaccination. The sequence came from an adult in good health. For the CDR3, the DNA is TGTGCCAGCAGTGATACACACAATCAGCCCCAGCATTTT. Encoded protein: CASSDTHNQPQHF.